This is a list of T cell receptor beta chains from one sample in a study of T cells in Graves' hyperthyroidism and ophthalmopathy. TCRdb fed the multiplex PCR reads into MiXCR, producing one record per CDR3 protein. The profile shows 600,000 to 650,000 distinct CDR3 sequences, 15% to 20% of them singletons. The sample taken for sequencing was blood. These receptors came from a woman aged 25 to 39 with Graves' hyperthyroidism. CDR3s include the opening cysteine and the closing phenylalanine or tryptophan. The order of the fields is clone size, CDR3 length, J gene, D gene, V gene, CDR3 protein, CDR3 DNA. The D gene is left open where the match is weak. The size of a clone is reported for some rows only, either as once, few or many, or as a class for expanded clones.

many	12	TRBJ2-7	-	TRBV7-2	CASSPTEYEQYF	TGTGCCAGCAGCCCGACTGAATACGAGCAGTACTTC
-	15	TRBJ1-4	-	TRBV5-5	CASRKTGRFGEKLFF	TGTGCCAGCAGAAAAACAGGGAGGTTCGGTGAAAAACTGTTTTTT
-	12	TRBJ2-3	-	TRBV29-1	CSLAGSTDTQYF	TGCAGCCTAGCAGGGAGCACAGATACGCAGTATTTT
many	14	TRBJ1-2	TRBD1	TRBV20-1	CSARRGQGLEGYTF	TGCAGTGCTCGCCGCGGACAGGGCTTAGAAGGCTACACCTTC
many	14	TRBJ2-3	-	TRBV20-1	CSAHGAGPTDTQYF	TGCAGTGCTCATGGCGCAGGGCCCACAGATACGCAGTATTTT
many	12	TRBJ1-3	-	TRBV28	CASSISGNTIYF	TGTGCCAGCAGCATCTCTGGAAACACCATATATTTT
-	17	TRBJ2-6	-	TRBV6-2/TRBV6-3	CASRLERAHSGANVLTF	TGTGCCAGCAGACTGGAACGGGCACACTCTGGGGCCAACGTCCTGACTTTC
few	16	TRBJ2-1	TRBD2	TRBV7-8	CASSLEGTSEYNEQFF	TGTGCCAGCAGCTTAGAGGGGACTAGCGAATACAATGAGCAGTTCTTC
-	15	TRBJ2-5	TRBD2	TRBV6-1	CASRNSGSIKETQYF	TGTGCCAGCAGGAATAGCGGGAGCATAAAAGAGACCCAGTACTTC
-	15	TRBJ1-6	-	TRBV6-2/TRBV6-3	CASTSTASYNSPLHF	TGTGCCAGCACTTCGACAGCCTCCTATAATTCACCCCTCCACTTT
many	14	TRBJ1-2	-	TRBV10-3	CAISDLGDGYGYTF	TGTGCCATCAGTGACTTAGGGGATGGCTATGGCTACACCTTC
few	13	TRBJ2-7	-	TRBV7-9	CASSLITGSEQYF	TGTGCCAGCAGCTTAATCACGGGGAGCGAGCAGTACTTC
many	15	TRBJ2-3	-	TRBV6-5	CASSYWQGSTDTQYF	TGTGCCAGCAGTTACTGGCAGGGTAGCACAGATACGCAGTATTTT
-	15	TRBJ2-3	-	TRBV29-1	CSVTLGTQSTDTQYF	TGCAGCGTTACTCTAGGGACACAAAGCACAGATACGCAGTATTTT
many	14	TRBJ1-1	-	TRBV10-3	CAISELGANTEAFF	TGTGCCATCAGTGAGTTGGGGGCGAACACTGAAGCTTTCTTT
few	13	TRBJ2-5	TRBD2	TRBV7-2	CATRRGTSGTRIF	TGTGCCACTCGGCGAGGGACTAGCGGGACCCGTATCTTC
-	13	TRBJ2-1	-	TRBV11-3	CASTEGAYNEQFF	TGTGCCAGCACCGAAGGGGCCTACAATGAGCAGTTCTTC
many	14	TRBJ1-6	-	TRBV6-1	CASTAGARSAPLHF	TGTGCCAGCACCGCAGGGGCGAGAAGTGCACCCCTCCACTTT
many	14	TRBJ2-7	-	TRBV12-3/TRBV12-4	CASSPLASSYEQYF	TGTGCCAGCAGTCCTCTCGCGAGCTCCTACGAGCAGTACTTC
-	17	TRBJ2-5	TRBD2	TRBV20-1	CSARDMRLAGPQETQYF	TGCAGTGCTAGAGATATGCGACTAGCGGGACCCCAAGAGACCCAGTACTTC
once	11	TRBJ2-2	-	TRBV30	CAWGDTGELFF	TGTGCCTGGGGTGATACCGGGGAGCTGTTTTTT
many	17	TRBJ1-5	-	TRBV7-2	CASSPRAGALDGQPQHF	TGTGCCAGCAGCCCAAGGGCGGGGGCCCTAGATGGTCAGCCCCAGCATTTT
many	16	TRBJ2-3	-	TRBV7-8	CASSLARSSGTDTQYF	TGTGCCAGCAGCTTAGCTCGGTCCAGCGGGACAGATACGCAGTATTTT
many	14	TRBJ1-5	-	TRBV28	CASSLRGVGQPQHF	TGTGCCAGCAGTTTGCGGGGGGTGGGTCAGCCCCAGCATTTT
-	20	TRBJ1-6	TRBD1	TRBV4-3	CASSRSFDPIGQGGNSPLHF	TGCGCCAGCAGCCGGTCCTTCGACCCCATCGGACAGGGGGGGAATTCACCCCTCCACTTT
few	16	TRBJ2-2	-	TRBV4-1	CASSQAPGISTGELFF	TGCGCCAGCAGCCAAGCCCCGGGGATCAGCACCGGGGAGCTGTTTTTT
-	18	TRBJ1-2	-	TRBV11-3	CASSENILSLGDIYGYTF	TGTGCCAGCAGCGAAAATATACTTTCCCTGGGAGACATCTATGGCTACACCTTC
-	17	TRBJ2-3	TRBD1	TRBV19	CASSYFWTGGLADTQYF	TGTGCCAGTAGTTACTTTTGGACAGGGGGCTTGGCAGATACGCAGTATTTT
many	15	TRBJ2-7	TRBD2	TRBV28	CASSLHPSGRYEQYF	TGTGCCAGCAGTTTACACCCTAGCGGGAGGTACGAGCAGTACTTC
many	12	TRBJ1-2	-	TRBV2	CASSDSRGGYTF	TGTGCCAGCAGTGACTCACGGGGCGGCTACACCTTC
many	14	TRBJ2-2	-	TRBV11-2	CASTPVRNTGELFF	TGTGCCAGTACCCCGGTGAGGAACACCGGGGAGCTGTTTTTT
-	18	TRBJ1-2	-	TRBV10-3	CAISEAIGRGPYTYGYTF	TGTGCCATCAGTGAGGCGATCGGGAGGGGCCCTTACACCTATGGCTACACCTTC
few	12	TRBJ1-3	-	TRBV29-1	CSVATGGNTIYF	TGCAGCGTTGCTACAGGGGGAAACACCATATATTTT
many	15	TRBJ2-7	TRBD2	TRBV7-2	CASSFRGLALYEQYF	TGTGCCAGCAGCTTTCGGGGACTAGCCCTCTACGAGCAGTACTTC
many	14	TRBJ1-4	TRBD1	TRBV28	CASSDRGISEKLFF	TGTGCCAGCAGTGACAGGGGTATCAGTGAAAAACTGTTTTTT
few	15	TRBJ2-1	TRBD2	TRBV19	CASSAGTSGLNEQFF	TGTGCCAGTAGTGCCGGGACTAGCGGTCTCAATGAGCAGTTCTTC
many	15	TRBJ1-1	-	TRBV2	CASMVAWAGNTEAFF	TGTGCCAGCATGGTCGCTTGGGCGGGAAACACTGAAGCTTTCTTT
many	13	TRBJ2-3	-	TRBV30	CAWSGTSTDTQYF	TGTGCCTGGAGCGGTACTAGCACAGATACGCAGTATTTT
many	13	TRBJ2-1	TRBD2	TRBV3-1	CASSRAQRGEQFF	TGTGCCAGCAGCCGAGCACAGCGGGGTGAGCAGTTCTTC
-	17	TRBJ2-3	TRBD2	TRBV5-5	CASSSPPSGSATDTQYF	TGTGCCAGCAGCTCGCCGCCTAGCGGGAGCGCGACAGATACGCAGTATTTT
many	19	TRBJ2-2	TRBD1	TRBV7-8	CASSLARQTRTGEAGELFF	TGTGCCAGCAGCTTAGCTAGGCAGACTCGGACAGGGGAGGCCGGGGAGCTGTTTTTT